The present T cell receptor beta chain was sequenced within a study of blood T cell repertoires in COVID-19. Study background: Acute and convalescent COVID-19 samples came from the United States, Italy and Spain. In each case, the material was cDNA or gDNA derived from T cells, B-cell-depleted T cells, or PBMCs.

Note on this clone: One end of the junction fails to match germline, which may point to a read error.

The CDR3 has 13 residues. Germline lookup yields CDR1 LGHNA and CDR2 YNFKEQ. In the original analysis: Using reference gene primer amplification, nucleated cell counts were estimated. This table comes from immunoSEQ multiplex PCR, and its TCRdb copy is limited to in-frame clones, with some not included. D and trimming come from the DNA, and the V and J calls and clone size come from that table. The sample contains approximately 28,000 clones, about nine tenths of which appear only once. Sequences were obtained from peripheral blood. The source of this sequence is a man in his sixties with active COVID-19. The chain employs TRBV4-2 and TRBJ1-1; TRBD1 matches at 7 bases. Here the CDR3 reads CASSEDRVAEAFF. In DNA form, the CDR3 reads TGTGCCAGCAGCGAAGACAGGGTCGCTGAAGCTTTCTTT.